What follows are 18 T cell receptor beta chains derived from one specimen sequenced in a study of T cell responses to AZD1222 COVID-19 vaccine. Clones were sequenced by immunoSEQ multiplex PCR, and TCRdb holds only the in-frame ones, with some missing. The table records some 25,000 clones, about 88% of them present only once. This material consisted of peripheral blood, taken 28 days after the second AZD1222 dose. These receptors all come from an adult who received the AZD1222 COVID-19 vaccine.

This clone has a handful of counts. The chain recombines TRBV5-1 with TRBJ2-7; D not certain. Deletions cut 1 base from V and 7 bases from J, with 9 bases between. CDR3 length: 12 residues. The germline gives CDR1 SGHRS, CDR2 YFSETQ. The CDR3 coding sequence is TGCGCCAGCAGCTTGACCGAAGGTGAGCAGTACTTC. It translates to CASSLTEGEQYF.

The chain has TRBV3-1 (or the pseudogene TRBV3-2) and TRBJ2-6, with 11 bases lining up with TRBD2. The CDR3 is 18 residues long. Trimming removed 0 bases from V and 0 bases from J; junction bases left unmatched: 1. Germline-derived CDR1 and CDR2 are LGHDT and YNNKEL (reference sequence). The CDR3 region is CASSQETSGTSGANVLTF. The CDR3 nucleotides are TGTGCCAGCAGCCAAGAGACTAGCGGGACCTCTGGGGCCAACGTCCTGACTTTC.

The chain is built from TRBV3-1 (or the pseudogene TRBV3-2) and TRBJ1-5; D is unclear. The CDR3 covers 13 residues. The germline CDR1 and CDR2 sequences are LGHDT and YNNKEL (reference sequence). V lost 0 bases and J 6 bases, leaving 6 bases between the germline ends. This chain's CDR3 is CASSQELSQPQHF. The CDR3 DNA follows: TGTGCCAGCAGCCAAGAGCTGTCTCAGCCCCAGCATTTT.

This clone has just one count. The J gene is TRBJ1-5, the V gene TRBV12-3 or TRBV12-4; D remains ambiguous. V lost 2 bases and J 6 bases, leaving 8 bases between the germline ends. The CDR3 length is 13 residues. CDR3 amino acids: CASSLKVFQPQHF. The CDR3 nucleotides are TGTGCCAGCAGTTTAAAGGTGTTTCAGCCCCAGCATTTT.

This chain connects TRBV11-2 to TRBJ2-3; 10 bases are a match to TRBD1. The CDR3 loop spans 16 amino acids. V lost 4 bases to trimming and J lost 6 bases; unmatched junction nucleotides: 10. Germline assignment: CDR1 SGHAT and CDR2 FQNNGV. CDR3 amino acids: CASSSTPGTGEDTQYF. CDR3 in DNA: TGTGCCAGCAGCTCAACCCCCGGGACAGGGGAGGATACGCAGTATTTT. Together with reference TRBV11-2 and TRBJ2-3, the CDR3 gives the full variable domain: EAGVAQSPRYKIIEKRQSVAFWCNPISGHATLYWYQQILGQGPKLLIQFQNNGVVDDSQLPKDRFSAERLKGVDSTLKIQPAKLEDSAVYLCASSSTPGTGEDTQYFGPGTRLTVL.

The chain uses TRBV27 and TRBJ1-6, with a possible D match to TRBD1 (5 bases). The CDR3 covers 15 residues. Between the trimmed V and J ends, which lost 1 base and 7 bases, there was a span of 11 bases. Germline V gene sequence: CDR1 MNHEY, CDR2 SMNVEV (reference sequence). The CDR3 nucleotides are TGTGCCAGCAGTTTATTCGGGACGGAAAATTCACCCCTCCACTTT. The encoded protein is CASSLFGTENSPLHF.

The CDR3 reads CASSQDSGAGYTF. The CDR3 region has the DNA TGTGCCAGCAGCCAAGATTCAGGGGCTGGCTACACCTTC. The chain combines TRBV3-1 (or the pseudogene TRBV3-2) with TRBJ1-2; perhaps TRBD1 as D (6 bases). Trimming took off 0 bases at V and 7 bases at J, with 9 bases between the two ends. CDR1 is LGHDT and CDR2 is YNNKEL in the germline V gene (reference sequence). The CDR3 sequence is 13 residues long.

The CDR3 loop is CASSWTSGESSYEQYF. The CDR3 DNA sequence: TGTGCCAGCTCATGGACTAGCGGGGAAAGCTCCTACGAGCAGTACTTC. The rearrangement uses TRBV18 and TRBJ2-7; 12 nucleotides match TRBD2. This CDR3 comprises 16 residues. V trimming: 5 bases; J trimming: 0 bases; junction bases outside the gene matches: 5. The V gene's germline CDR1 is KGHSH and CDR2 LQKENI.

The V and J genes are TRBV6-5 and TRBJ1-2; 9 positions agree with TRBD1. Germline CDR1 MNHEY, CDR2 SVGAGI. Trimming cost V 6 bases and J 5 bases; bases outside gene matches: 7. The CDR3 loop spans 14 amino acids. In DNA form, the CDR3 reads TGTGCCAGCAGGCCGGGACAGGGTCAATATGGCTACACCTTC. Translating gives CASRPGQGQYGYTF.

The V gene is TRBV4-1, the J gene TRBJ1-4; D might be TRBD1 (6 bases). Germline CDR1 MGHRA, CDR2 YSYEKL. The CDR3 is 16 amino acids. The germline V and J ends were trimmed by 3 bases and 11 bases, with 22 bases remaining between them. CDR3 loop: CASSHGTRRESRKLFF. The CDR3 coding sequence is TGCGCCAGCAGCCACGGGACAAGGCGGGAGTCGAGGAAACTGTTTTTT.

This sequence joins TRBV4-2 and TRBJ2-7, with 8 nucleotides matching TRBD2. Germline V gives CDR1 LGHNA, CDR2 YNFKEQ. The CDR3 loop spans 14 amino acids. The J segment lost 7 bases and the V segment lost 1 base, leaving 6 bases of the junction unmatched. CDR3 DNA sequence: TGTGCCAGCAGCCAAGCGGGAGGGGGGCATGAGCAGTACTTC. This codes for CASSQAGGGHEQYF.

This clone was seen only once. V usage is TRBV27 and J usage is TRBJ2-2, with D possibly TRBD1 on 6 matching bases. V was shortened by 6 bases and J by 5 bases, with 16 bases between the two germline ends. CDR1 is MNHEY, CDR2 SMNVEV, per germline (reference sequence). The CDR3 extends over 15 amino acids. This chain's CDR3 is CASSTRTVRTGELFF. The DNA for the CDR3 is TGTGCCAGCAGCACTAGGACAGTTCGAACCGGGGAGCTGTTTTTT.

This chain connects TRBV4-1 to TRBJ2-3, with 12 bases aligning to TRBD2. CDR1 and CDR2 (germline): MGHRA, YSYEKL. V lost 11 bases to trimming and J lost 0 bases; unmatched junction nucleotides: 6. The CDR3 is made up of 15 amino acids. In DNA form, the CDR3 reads TGCGCCTCACGGACTAGCGGGACCAGCACAGATACGCAGTATTTT. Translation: CASRTSGTSTDTQYF.

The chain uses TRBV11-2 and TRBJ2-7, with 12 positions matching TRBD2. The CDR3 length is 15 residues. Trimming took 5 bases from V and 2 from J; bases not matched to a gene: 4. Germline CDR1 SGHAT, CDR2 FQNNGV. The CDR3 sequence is CASSPRLAGAYEQYF. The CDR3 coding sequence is TGTGCCAGCAGCCCGCGACTAGCGGGGGCCTACGAGCAGTACTTC.

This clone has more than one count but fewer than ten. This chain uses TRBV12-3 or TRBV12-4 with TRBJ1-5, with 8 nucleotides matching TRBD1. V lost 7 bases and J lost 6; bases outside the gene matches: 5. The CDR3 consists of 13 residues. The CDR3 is CASTTGEGQPQHF. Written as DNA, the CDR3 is TGTGCCAGCACGACAGGGGAGGGTCAGCCCCAGCATTTT.

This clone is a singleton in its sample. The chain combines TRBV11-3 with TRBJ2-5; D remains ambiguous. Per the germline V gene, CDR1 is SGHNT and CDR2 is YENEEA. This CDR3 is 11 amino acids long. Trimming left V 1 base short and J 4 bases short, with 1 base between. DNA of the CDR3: TGTGCCAGCAGCTTAGGAGAGACCCAGTACTTC. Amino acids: CASSLGETQYF.

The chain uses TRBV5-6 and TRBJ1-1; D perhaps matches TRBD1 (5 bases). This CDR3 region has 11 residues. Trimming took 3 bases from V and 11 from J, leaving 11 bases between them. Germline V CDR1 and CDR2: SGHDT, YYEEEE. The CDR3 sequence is CASSSGSVAFF. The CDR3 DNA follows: TGTGCCAGCAGCTCAGGGTCTGTTGCTTTCTTT.

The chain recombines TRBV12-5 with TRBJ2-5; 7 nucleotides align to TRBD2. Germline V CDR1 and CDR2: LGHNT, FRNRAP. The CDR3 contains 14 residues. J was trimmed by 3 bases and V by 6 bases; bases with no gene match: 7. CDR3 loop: CASGASGREETQYF. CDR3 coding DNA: TGTGCTAGTGGGGCTAGCGGAAGGGAAGAGACCCAGTACTTC.